The 26 T cell receptor beta chains below come from one sample, sequenced in a study of tumor and adjacent non-tumor tissue in lung cancer. Three rounds of nested PCR, following a modified ARM-PCR protocol, produced the TCRbeta library. TCRdb fed the multiplex PCR reads into MiXCR, producing one record per CDR3 protein. Of 85,000 or so distinct CDR3 sequences in the sample, around three quarters are singletons; the top ten hold roughly a fifth. No cell sorting was done before RNA was extracted from the tissue. This non-tumor lung sample came from over 3 cm beyond the tumor edge. The sequencing sample was made of distant non-tumor lung tissue. The source of these receptors is a woman aged 45-60 years with non-small cell lung cancer.

The chain is built from TRBV20-1 and TRBJ2-1; D may be TRBD2 (6 bases). Germline V gene lookup returns CDR1 DFQATT and CDR2 SNEGSKA (reference sequence). CDR3 length equals 17 residues. V shed 8 bases and J shed 2 bases, with 25 bases lying between them. CDR3 region: CSTRPTPSATPYNEQFF. CDR3 bases: TGCAGTACCAGACCTACCCCTAGCGCGACCCCCTACAATGAGCAGTTCTTC.

To note about this clonotype: This may be a read error: a much more frequent sequence differs by one nucleotide. This chain uses TRBV20-1 with TRBJ2-7; 11 positions agree with TRBD2. The germline CDR1 and CDR2 sequences are DFQATT and SNEGSKA (reference sequence). V gave up 6 bases and J gave up 1 base; unmatched junction bases: 14. The CDR3 runs 17 residues. The CDR3 DNA is TGCAGTGCCGGCTCCTCACAACTAGCGGGAGCTTCCTACGAGCAGTACTTC. Its translation: CSAGSSQLAGASYEQYF.

With respect to this clonotype: Given a much more abundant clone one base away, this may be a read error. The rearrangement uses TRBV5-1 and TRBJ1-1, with a possible D match to TRBD1 (6 bases). The CDR3 covers 13 residues. CDR1 is SGHRS, CDR2 YFSETQ, per germline. V lost 1 base, J lost 7 bases, and 11 bases lay in between. As DNA, the CDR3 is TGCGCCAGCAGCTTGCTGGGGGCCTGTGAAGCTTTCTTT. Its protein is CASSLLGACEAFF.

This sequence joins TRBV20-1 and TRBJ2-3, with TRBD2 matching 8 bases. With 4 bases clipped from V and 2 bases from J, the junction kept 8 bases outside the gene matches. The CDR3 has 15 amino acids. Per the germline V gene, CDR1 is DFQATT and CDR2 is SNEGSKA (reference sequence). This CDR3 is CSAITSGSSTDTQYF. For the CDR3, the DNA is TGCAGTGCTATTACCAGCGGGAGTTCCACAGATACGCAGTATTTT.

A word on this clonotype: A clone one base away is much larger, so this may be a read error. The CDR3 spells CDSSLFGGNDYEQYF. The CDR3 bases are TGTGACAGCAGTTTATTTGGAGGGAATGACTACGAGCAGTACTTC. The J gene is TRBJ2-7, the V gene TRBV28, with D maybe TRBD2 (6 bases). This CDR3 spans 15 amino acids. CDR1 and CDR2 from the germline V gene are MDHEN and SYDVKM.

Regarding this clonotype: At one of its ends the junction is not consistent with the germline gene, which may arise from a read error. The chain couples TRBV28 to TRBJ2-1; 11 nucleotides match TRBD1. There are 14 residues in the CDR3. Germline CDR1 MDHEN, CDR2 SYDVKM. CDR3 DNA: TGTGTCAGCTGTGGGACAGGGGGGGGACATGAGCAGTTCTTC. Protein product: CVSCGTGGGHEQFF.

Comments on this clonotype: One junction end does not reproduce the germline sequence, and a read error may be involved. This chain uses TRBV6-6 with TRBJ2-2, with D perhaps assigned TRBD1 or TRBD2 (5 bases each). There are 14 residues in the CDR3. The V gene's germline CDR1 is MNHNY and CDR2 SVGAGI (reference sequence). DNA for the CDR3: TGTGCCAGCAGCAAGGACACTAACACCGGGAAGCTATTCTTT. The encoded protein is CASSKDTNTGKLFF.

Regarding this clonotype: The CDR3 end shows no conserved phenylalanine or tryptophan, and so a read error is likely. The rearrangement links TRBV4-1 to TRBJ2-1; 9 bases align to TRBD2. This CDR3 region has 17 residues. Per the germline V gene, CDR1 is MGHRA and CDR2 is YSYEKL. V shed 2 bases and J 6 bases; nucleotides not matched to a gene: 11. CDR3 protein: CASSQPSGIGTCNEQFL. The CDR3 coding sequence is TGCGCCAGCAGCCAACCTAGCGGGATTGGCACCTGCAATGAGCAGTTCTTA.

Notes on this clonotype: A much larger clone is a single base away; this may be a read error. CDR3 in DNA: TGTGCCACCAGTGATATGAGAGGGGGCAAGTATGAGCAGTTCTTC. Protein: CATSDMRGGKYEQFF. The rearrangement links TRBV24-1 to TRBJ2-1; 7 bases are shared with TRBD1. CDR1 KGHDR and CDR2 SFDVKD come from the germline V gene. CDR3 length: 15 residues. After removal of 3 bases from V and 8 bases from J, the junction contained 9 bases not matched to a gene.

Regarding this clonotype: Without the conserved terminal phenylalanine or tryptophan, this CDR3 likely stems from a read error. Because the CDR3's place on the DNA is in doubt, the DNA is left out and the CDR3 is given as listed by TCRdb. The V call is TRBV6-5, the J call TRBJ1-1. Germline V lookup: CDR1 MNHEY, CDR2 SVGAGI. Inclusive of both ends, the CDR3 amounts to 14 amino acids. CDR3 residues: CASSYGRLGTEAFL.

Of note for this clonotype: The junction departs from germline at one end; a sequencing error may be responsible. The CDR3 loop reads CAASDFRSAGRNTGELFF. DNA for the CDR3: TGTGCCGCCAGTGATTTCCGATCGGCGGGAAGGAACACCGGGGAGCTGTTTTTT. The chain has TRBV24-1 and TRBJ2-2; weak D call: TRBD2 (6 bases). The CDR3 is 18 amino acids. CDR1 and CDR2 from the germline V gene are KGHDR and SFDVKD.

This clonotype has only a few counts. The CDR3 here is CASSAYGSSRGEQFF. CDR3 in DNA: TGTGCCAGCAGTGCCTACGGGAGTAGCAGGGGTGAGCAGTTCTTC. The chain combines TRBV2 with TRBJ2-1; D may match TRBD1 or TRBD2 (6 bases each). The germline V and J ends were trimmed by 4 bases and 9 bases, with 19 bases remaining between them. The CDR3 has 15 residues. Per germline, CDR1 SNHLY and CDR2 FYNNEI.

This clonotype was detected only once. The chain links TRBV11-2 to TRBJ1-5, with D possibly TRBD1 on 5 matching bases. CDR1 is SGHAT and CDR2 is FQNNGV in the germline V gene. V was pared by 9 bases and J by 11 bases, with 20 bases between. The CDR3 is 13 amino acids. DNA of the CDR3: TGTGCCAGTGGCTTAGAGTACGGGGGGGCCCAGCATTTT. This sequence encodes CASGLEYGGAQHF. The full variable domain, completed using reference TRBV11-2 and TRBJ1-5, is EAGVAQSPRYKIIEKRQSVAFWCNPISGHATLYWYQQILGQGPKLLIQFQNNGVVDDSQLPKDRFSAERLKGVDSTLKIQPAKLEDSAVYLCASGLEYGGAQHFGDGTRLSIL.

A remark on this clonotype: A single base separates this from a much larger clone, so it may be a read error. The chain combines TRBV5-1 with TRBJ1-4, with no clear D. The germline V and J ends were trimmed by 2 bases and 0 bases, with 14 bases remaining between them. CDR1 SGHRS and CDR2 YFSETQ come from the germline V gene. CDR3 length: 17 residues. The CDR3 is CASSFHYERTTNEKLFF. The CDR3 DNA sequence: TGCGCCAGCAGCTTCCACTACGAGAGGACAACTAATGAAAAACTGTTTTTT.

Turning to this clonotype: A clone one base away is much larger, so this may be a read error. The chain uses TRBV10-3 and TRBJ2-3; unclear D gene. The CDR3 covers 14 residues. Germline V gene lookup returns CDR1 ENHRY and CDR2 SYGVKD. CDR3 in amino acids: CTIKNTASTDTQYF. DNA for the CDR3: TGTACCATCAAAAACACAGCTAGCACAGATACGCAGTATTTT.

The chain combines TRBV29-1 with TRBJ1-2; D possibly corresponds to TRBD1 (6 bases). Trimming pared 4 bases from V and 10 bases from J, leaving 13 bases between. This CDR3 contains 11 residues. Per germline, CDR1 SQVTM and CDR2 ANQGSEA. In DNA form, the CDR3 reads TGCAGCGTTGTAGTGGGACATGACTACACCTTC. It translates to CSVVVGHDYTF.

On this clonotype: A read error may produce the germline difference seen at one junction end. The J gene is TRBJ2-7, the V gene TRBV29-1; 10 bases are a match to TRBD1. CDR1 is SQVTM, CDR2 ANQGSEA, per germline. The CDR3 consists of 16 residues. In DNA, the CDR3 is TGCAGTGTTGAACCCCACGGGACAGGGGATACTAGGGAGCACTACTTC. Protein sequence: CSVEPHGTGDTREHYF.

As to this clonotype: A read error may account for a junction end that differs from germline. This rearrangement joins TRBV6-5 to TRBJ2-1; no firm D call. Looked up from germline, CDR1 is MNHEY and CDR2 is SVGAGI. The CDR3 is 17 residues long. The CDR3 region is CVSSYSFAPISYNEQFF. In nucleotides, the CDR3 is TGTGTCAGCAGTTACTCCTTTGCCCCCATCTCCTATAATGAGCAATTCTTC.

The chain uses TRBV28 and TRBJ1-2, with D possibly TRBD1 on 6 matching bases. Germline-derived CDR1 and CDR2 are MDHEN and SYDVKM. The ends were cut back, 10 bases at V and 6 bases at J, with 18 bases in the middle. This CDR3 comprises 13 residues. CDR3 region: CANRLTGSDGYTF. The DNA of the CDR3 is TGTGCCAACAGACTGACAGGCTCAGATGGCTACACCTTC.

This clonotype showed up many times. This chain links TRBV6-1 with TRBJ2-3, with TRBD1 matching over 10 bases. V trimming: 7 bases; J trimming: 2 bases; junction bases outside the gene matches: 3. The CDR3 length is 14 residues. Germline CDR1 reads MNHNS; CDR2 reads SASEGT. The CDR3 sequence is CASTGTGDTDTQYF. The CDR3 nucleotides are TGTGCCAGCACGGGGACAGGGGACACAGATACGCAGTATTTT.

On this clonotype: The final CDR3 position lacks the conserved phenylalanine or tryptophan, pointing to a likely read error. This chain links TRBV4-2 with TRBJ2-7; no reliable D call. The CDR3 covers 16 residues. Trimming took off 3 bases at V and 2 bases at J, with 17 bases between the two ends. Per germline, CDR1 LGHNA and CDR2 YNFKEQ. The chain's CDR3 is CASSHAVETVPYEQYL. The CDR3 region has the DNA TGTGCCAGCAGCCATGCAGTGGAGACGGTCCCCTACGAGCAGTACCTC.

As for this clonotype: A junction boundary mismatches the germline segment, possibly from a read error. V and J are TRBV11-2 and TRBJ1-1; possible D gene TRBD1, 6 bases. The germline gives CDR1 SGHAT, CDR2 FQNNGV. The length of the CDR3 is 15 residues. The CDR3 loop is CASSSEPGANTEVLF. CDR3 nucleotide sequence: TGTGCCAGCAGCTCAGAGCCGGGGGCGAACACTGAAGTTCTCTTT.

A remark on this clonotype: Relative to the germline gene, one junction end is altered; a read error may explain this. The gene calls are TRBV5-5 and TRBJ1-1; D ambiguous. CDR1 is SGHKS, CDR2 YYEKEE, per germline (reference sequence). The CDR3 length is 14 residues. The CDR3 sequence is CASSPTREGTEAFF. In nucleotides, the CDR3 is TGCGCCAGCAGCCCTACTCGGGAGGGAACTGAAGCTTTCTTT. Combining the CDR3 with reference TRBV5-5 and TRBJ1-1 gives the whole variable domain DAGVTQSPTHLIKTRGQQVTLRCSPISGHKSVSWYQQVLGQGPQFIFQYYEKEERGRGNFPDRFSARQFPNYSSELNVNALLLGDSALYLCASSPTREGTEAFFGQGTRLTVV.

This clonotype was seen more than once but under ten times. Being one base from a much bigger clone, this may be a read error. V gene TRBV6-6 combines with J gene TRBJ1-4; the D is unclear. The V gene lost 2 bases and the J gene lost 3 bases, with 16 bases spanning the gap. Per the germline V gene, CDR1 is MNHNY and CDR2 is SVGAGI (reference sequence). This CDR3 has 17 residues. CDR3 amino acids: CASSYPDLPEANEKLFF. The DNA for the CDR3 is TGTGCCAGCAGTTACCCTGACCTACCGGAAGCTAATGAAAAACTGTTTTTT.

Note on this clonotype: At one end, the junction sequence differs from germline, possibly due to a read error. The chain uses TRBV10-1 and TRBJ2-5, with 9 bases identical to TRBD1. Germline V gene data show CDR1 as WNHNN and CDR2 as SYGVQD (reference sequence). The CDR3 has 16 residues. In nucleotides, the CDR3 is TGCGCCAGCAGCGACCGGGACAGGGAAGATCAAGAGGCCCAGTACTTC. Translation gives CASSDRDREDQEAQYF.

This clonotype has a single count. One junction end does not reproduce the germline sequence, and a read error may be involved. The rearrangement uses TRBV29-1 and TRBJ1-6; maybe TRBD1 (6 bases). Germline V gene data show CDR1 as SQVTM and CDR2 as ANQGSEA. There are 12 residues in the CDR3. CDR3 sequence (DNA): TGCGGCTCGGGACACACTAACTCACCCCTCCATTTT. The encoded protein is CGSGHTNSPLHF.